The 11 T cell receptor beta chains given below trace back to one sample, sequenced in a study of T cell repertoires in cytomegalovirus infection. One entry per CDR3 protein, called by TCRdb with MiXCR from the reads. Found here are a few hundred thousand distinct CDR3 sequences, around two fifths of them singletons; the top ten hold about 46%. Antigen specificity for these receptors is unknown. The sample here was cultured PBMCs, taken from culture after CMV antigen stimulation. These receptors all stem from a human donor in good health (CMV status not recorded). Some clones in this sample may be carry-over from other donors' samples.

The chain joins TRBV4-2 to TRBJ2-1; 9 bases are shared with TRBD1. Trimming removed 0 bases from V and 9 bases from J; junction bases left unmatched: 9. This CDR3 is 16 amino acids long. The germline gives CDR1 LGHNA, CDR2 YNFKEQ. CDR3 amino acids: CASSQESGTGNTEQFF. In nucleotides, the CDR3 is TGTGCCAGCAGCCAAGAATCGGGGACAGGGAACACTGAGCAGTTCTTC.

V and J are TRBV7-9 and TRBJ1-2; TRBD1 aligns across 7 bases. CDR1 and CDR2 (germline): SEHNR, FQNEAQ (reference sequence). V was pared by 5 bases and J by 3 bases, with 9 bases of the junction left unmatched. The CDR3 is 15 amino acids. The chain's CDR3 is CASSPTGKLDYGYTF. The DNA for the CDR3 is TGTGCCAGCAGCCCGACAGGGAAACTTGACTATGGCTACACCTTC.

The chain is built from TRBV6-6 and TRBJ2-2; 10 nucleotides line up with TRBD2. Germline V gene data show CDR1 as MNHNY and CDR2 as SVGAGI (reference sequence). Unmatched junction bases numbered 20, after V lost 8 bases and J lost 2 bases. This CDR3 has 20 residues. The CDR3 spells CASRNRVASGGYGNTGELFF. CDR3 in DNA: TGTGCCAGCCGAAATCGCGTCGCTAGCGGGGGATACGGCAACACCGGGGAGCTGTTTTTT.

This clonotype was picked up one time. The chain couples TRBV28 to TRBJ2-3; D unresolved. Germline CDR1 is MDHEN and CDR2 is SYDVKM. CDR3 length: 17 residues. The germline V and J ends were trimmed by 3 bases and 0 bases, with 16 bases remaining between them. The CDR3 DNA sequence: TGTGCCAGCAGTTTCCCTCTACAGAGAACTAGCACAGATACGCAGTATTTT. Amino acids: CASSFPLQRTSTDTQYF.

CDR3 DNA: TGTGCTACCGGGGACAGCCAAGAGACCCAGTACTTC. Protein: CATGDSQETQYF. The V call is TRBV6-1, the J call TRBJ2-5; 7 bases map to TRBD1. There are 12 residues in the CDR3. Germline CDR1 reads MNHNS; CDR2 reads SASEGT.

This chain uses TRBV20-1 with TRBJ1-1, with D possibly matching TRBD1 (5 bases). Deletions cut 1 base from V and 7 bases from J, with 7 bases between. Germline assignment: CDR1 DFQATT and CDR2 SNEGSKA (reference sequence). The CDR3 has 11 residues. CDR3: CSARGGGEAFF. CDR3 DNA: TGCAGTGCTAGAGGGGGGGGTGAAGCTTTCTTT.

V and J are TRBV12-3 or TRBV12-4 and TRBJ1-3; D is ambiguous. This CDR3 contains 14 residues. The ends were cut back, 7 bases at V and 0 bases at J, with 10 bases in the middle. The CDR3 loop reads CASNSGSSGNTIYF. The CDR3 DNA reads as TGTGCCAGCAACAGTGGAAGCTCTGGAAACACCATATATTTT.

The genes are TRBV7-2 and TRBJ2-7; D is ambiguous. Germline V gene lookup returns CDR1 SGHTA and CDR2 FQGNSA. V dropped 1 base and J dropped 2 bases, with 12 bases sitting between them. The CDR3 is made up of 15 amino acids. CDR3 loop: CASSLVSGPAYEQYF. DNA for the CDR3: TGTGCCAGCAGCTTAGTATCCGGGCCAGCCTACGAGCAGTACTTC.

This chain links TRBV18 with TRBJ1-3; D is perhaps TRBD1 (6 bases). The V gene's germline CDR1 is KGHSH and CDR2 LQKENI. The CDR3 runs to 18 residues. V was shortened by 3 bases and J by 4 bases, with 22 bases between the two germline ends. CDR3 amino acids: CASSPTPPSGAGGNTIYF. CDR3 DNA sequence: TGTGCCAGCTCACCGACCCCCCCGTCAGGGGCGGGGGGAAACACCATATATTTT.

This clonotype was picked up a small number of times. V is TRBV28 and J is TRBJ2-6; D is unclear. V shed 7 bases and J shed 1 base, with 8 bases lying between them. Germline lookup yields CDR1 MDHEN and CDR2 SYDVKM. The length of the CDR3 is 14 residues. CDR3 DNA: TGTGCCAGCACGACTGATTCTGGGGCCAACGTCCTGACTTTC. Amino acid sequence: CASTTDSGANVLTF.

The chain couples TRBV15 to TRBJ1-1, with D possibly TRBD1 on 6 matching bases. Germline assignment: CDR1 LNHNV and CDR2 YYDKDF (reference sequence). The CDR3 loop spans 14 amino acids. The ends were cut back, 0 bases at V and 1 base at J, with 6 bases in the middle. CDR3 coding DNA: TGTGCCACCAGCAGAGAGGGACAGAACACTGAAGCTTTCTTT. Protein sequence: CATSREGQNTEAFF.